Each of the 21 T cell receptor beta chains below was sequenced from the same sample in a study of blood T cells in healthy people across ages. A second PCR of roughly 7 to 11 cycles used a sample-barcoded 5' primer and a J-beta primer mix. TCRdb analysed the 5' RACE reads with MiXCR anew, one entry per CDR3 protein. Among about 640,000 distinct CDR3 sequences listed, roughly 58% were seen once. The sample taken for sequencing was blood. The receptor source for this set is a man in his sixties in good health.

The CDR3 sequence: CATSANRESPYEQYF. CDR3 sequence (DNA): TGTGCCACCAGTGCTAACAGGGAAAGTCCCTACGAGCAGTACTTC. This chain uses TRBV24-1 with TRBJ2-7, with D possibly matching TRBD1 (6 bases). Germline V gives CDR1 KGHDR, CDR2 SFDVKD. CDR3 length: 15 residues. V was cut by 5 bases and J by 2 bases, with 15 bases left in between.

The rearrangement joins TRBV20-1 to TRBJ1-2; possibly TRBD1 for D (5 bases). The CDR3 runs to 13 residues. V was pared by 5 bases and J by 4 bases, with 14 bases between. Looked up from germline, CDR1 is DFQATT and CDR2 is SNEGSKA (reference sequence). The CDR3, as DNA: TGCAGTGCTCAGGTGCCAGGGAGCTATGGCTACACCTTC. It encodes CSAQVPGSYGYTF.

The V call is TRBV20-1, the J call TRBJ1-2, with 7 bases fitting TRBD1. Germline V gives CDR1 DFQATT, CDR2 SNEGSKA (reference sequence). CDR3 size: 14 residues. V trimming: 3 bases; J trimming: 2 bases; junction bases outside the gene matches: 6. CDR3 coding DNA: TGCAGTGCTAGCACAGGGGTAATAAACTATGGCTACACCTTC. As protein: CSASTGVINYGYTF.

The rearrangement joins TRBV5-1 to TRBJ2-1, with a weak D call TRBD1 (6 bases). Germline CDR1 reads SGHRS; CDR2 reads YFSETQ. CDR3 size: 14 residues. V lost 6 bases and J lost 1, with 11 bases in between. The CDR3 reads CASKLQGSYNEQFF. CDR3 bases: TGCGCCAGCAAACTACAGGGATCCTACAATGAGCAGTTCTTC.

The genes are TRBV20-1 and TRBJ2-3, with 14 nucleotides matching TRBD2. With V trimmed by 6 bases and J by 1 base, 9 bases remained unmatched. The germline V gene encodes CDR1 DFQATT and CDR2 SNEGSKA (reference sequence). The CDR3 is 17 residues long. CDR3 DNA sequence: TGCAGTGCCCAGACTAGCGGGGGGGCATCCGGCACAGATACGCAGTATTTT. It encodes CSAQTSGGASGTDTQYF.

V gene TRBV6-5 combines with J gene TRBJ2-1; D remains ambiguous. CDR1 MNHEY and CDR2 SVGAGI come from the germline V gene. There are 15 residues in the CDR3. The V end was cut by 1 base, the J end by 4 bases, with 11 bases between. CDR3: CASSYYADGYNEQFF. The DNA of the CDR3 is TGTGCCAGCAGTTACTACGCGGATGGGTACAATGAGCAGTTCTTC.

The chain is built from TRBV6-6 and TRBJ2-7; perhaps TRBD1 as D (6 bases). Near its end, the DNA agrees better with TRBJ2-5, so the J call may be wrong. Germline lookup yields CDR1 MNHNY and CDR2 SVGAGI (reference sequence). The CDR3 covers 15 residues. CDR3 sequence reads: CASRGWGHLEETQYF. In nucleotides, the CDR3 is TGTGCCAGCAGGGGTTGGGGACACCTTGAAGAGACCCAGTACTTC.

The chain links TRBV12-3 or TRBV12-4 to TRBJ1-4; the D is unclear. CDR3 size: 13 residues. With 7 bases removed from V and 8 bases from J, the gap between germline ends came to 14 bases. As DNA, the CDR3 is TGTGCCAGCAACTTGAACGCCGGAGAAAAACTGTTTTTT. Amino acid sequence: CASNLNAGEKLFF.

The gene calls are TRBV12-3 or TRBV12-4 and TRBJ1-2; D perhaps matches TRBD1 (5 bases). Trimming removed 5 bases from V and 7 bases from J, with 14 bases in between. The CDR3 contains 13 residues. The CDR3 loop reads CASSPQVLRGYTF. The CDR3 nucleotides are TGTGCCAGCAGTCCACAGGTGCTTCGTGGCTACACCTTC.

The chain recombines TRBV11-2 with TRBJ2-5, with TRBD2 matching 8 bases. CDR1 is SGHAT and CDR2 is FQNNGV in the germline V gene. The CDR3 sequence is 15 residues long. V was pared by 0 bases and J by 5 bases, with 5 bases of the junction left unmatched. The CDR3 region is CASSLDLTSGETQYF. DNA for the CDR3: TGTGCCAGCAGCTTAGATCTAACTAGCGGCGAGACCCAGTACTTC.

J is TRBJ2-3 and V is TRBV6-1, with TRBD2 matching 11 bases. V lost 7 bases to trimming and J lost 5 bases; unmatched junction nucleotides: 14. The CDR3 is 17 amino acids. Germline CDR1 and CDR2: MNHNS and SASEGT. The CDR3 DNA is TGTGCCAGCATCAGGACTAGACTAGCGGGGTCCGGAGATACGCAGTATTTT. This gives the protein CASIRTRLAGSGDTQYF.

The gene calls are TRBV5-1 and TRBJ2-7; 9 nucleotides agree with TRBD1. The V gene end was trimmed by 4 bases and the J gene end by 7 bases; junction bases not matched to a gene: 12. Germline V CDR1 and CDR2: SGHRS, YFSETQ. The CDR3 covers 15 residues. CDR3 protein: CASSPGQGLKNEQYF. The CDR3 DNA reads TGCGCCAGCAGCCCAGGACAGGGGTTGAAGAATGAGCAGTACTTC.

CDR3 nucleotide sequence: TGTGCCAGCAGCTTACGGCCGGGGACGGCGGGCGTCACTGAAGCTTTCTTT. Its protein is CASSLRPGTAGVTEAFF. The rearrangement joins TRBV7-8 to TRBJ1-1; possibly TRBD1 for D (5 bases). The CDR3 loop spans 17 amino acids. Germline CDR1 reads SGHVS; CDR2 reads FQNEAQ. V lost 2 bases to trimming and J lost 4 bases, with 20 bases between them.

This clonotype was counted many times. V and J are TRBV20-1 and TRBJ2-4, with D possibly matching TRBD1 (5 bases). CDR3 length equals 18 residues. CDR1 is DFQATT and CDR2 is SNEGSKA in the germline V gene (reference sequence). With 3 bases removed from V and 5 bases from J, the gap between germline ends came to 26 bases. CDR3 in amino acids: CSARGRRVREGVENIQYF. CDR3 nucleotides: TGCAGTGCTAGGGGTCGTCGGGTTAGGGAAGGGGTCGAAAACATTCAGTACTTC.

This clonotype was detected a few times. The chain carries TRBV20-1 and TRBJ2-1; 10 nucleotides agree with TRBD2. The CDR3 runs to 14 residues. The V gene end was trimmed by 4 bases and the J gene end by 3 bases; junction bases not matched to a gene: 3. CDR1 is DFQATT and CDR2 is SNEGSKA in the germline V gene (reference sequence). The CDR3 sequence is CSAISGGLYNEQFF. CDR3 nucleotides: TGCAGTGCTATTAGCGGGGGGCTCTACAATGAGCAGTTCTTC.

The genes are TRBV18 and TRBJ1-1; 8 bases fit TRBD1. Trimming took 4 bases from V and 5 from J; bases not matched to a gene: 9. The CDR3 extends over 15 amino acids. Germline lookup yields CDR1 KGHSH and CDR2 LQKENI. Written as DNA, the CDR3 is TGTGCCAGCTCACGGGAAGGACAGGGATGGACTGAAGCTTTCTTT. It translates to CASSREGQGWTEAFF.

V usage is TRBV20-1 and J usage is TRBJ1-2; weak D call: TRBD1 (5 bases). The CDR3 runs 14 residues. The germline gives CDR1 DFQATT, CDR2 SNEGSKA (reference sequence). V was shortened by 3 bases and J by 4 bases, with 15 bases between the two germline ends. The CDR3 DNA reads TGCAGTGCTAGGGTGTGGGGCCTAGGCTATGGCTACACCTTC. This translates into CSARVWGLGYGYTF.

This clonotype was observed a handful of times. V gene TRBV27 combines with J gene TRBJ2-1; 13 nucleotides align to TRBD2. Looked up from germline, CDR1 is MNHEY and CDR2 is SMNVEV (reference sequence). This CDR3 has 14 residues. J gave up 13 bases and V 9 bases, and 12 bases lay outside the gene matches. CDR3 DNA: TGTGCCAGTACTAGCGGGGGGGCCTCTACCCATCAGTTCTTC. Protein sequence: CASTSGGASTHQFF.

The chain combines TRBV24-1 with TRBJ2-2; D gene ambiguous. CDR1 KGHDR and CDR2 SFDVKD come from the germline V gene. V lost 5 bases and J lost 0, with 6 bases in between. The CDR3 length is 14 residues. The DNA for the CDR3 is TGTGCCACCAGTGCCCGGACGAACACCGGGGAGCTGTTTTTT. Protein product: CATSARTNTGELFF.

This sequence joins TRBV20-1 and TRBJ2-5, with D possibly being TRBD1 or TRBD2 (5 bases each). The CDR3 covers 11 residues. Trimming removed 8 bases at V and 5 bases at J, with 12 bases between. From germline, CDR1 is DFQATT and CDR2 SNEGSKA (reference sequence). This CDR3 reads CSLGPQETQYF. The CDR3 DNA reads TGCAGTTTGGGACCACAGGAGACCCAGTACTTC.

In the case of this clonotype: Possible read error: a much larger clone is one base away. This chain links TRBV4-1 with TRBJ2-3, with 11 nucleotides matching TRBD2. The CDR3 has 15 residues. Germline trimming cut 8 bases from V and 5 bases from J; bases unmatched to any gene: 9. The V gene's germline CDR1 is MGHRA and CDR2 YSYEKL. CDR3 amino acids: CASCPPGLAVDTQYF. The CDR3 bases are TGCGCCAGCTGCCCCCCGGGACTAGCGGTAGATACGCAGTATTTT.